The text below deals with one T cell receptor beta chain. The RNA input was 0.5 to 1 ug, and it was reverse transcribed with random hexamers. TCRdb re-analysed the immunoSEQ multiplex PCR reads in MiXCR, keeping a single row per CDR3 protein. The sample contains under 200,000 distinct CDR3 sequences, about 91% of which appear only once. The source of the sample is a study of CD8 T cells in Susac syndrome. This CDR3 contains 19 residues. Germline V gives CDR1 MGHRA, CDR2 YSYEKL. V dropped 1 base and J dropped 0; count of bases not matched to a gene: 12. The chain is built from TRBV4-1 and TRBJ2-7; 10 bases fit TRBD2. Sample: CD4+ T cells from PBMCs. The TCR sequence derives from a human donor with Susac syndrome. The CDR3: CASSQVGLAGARSSYEQYF. DNA for the CDR3: TGCGCCAGCAGCCAAGTTGGGCTAGCGGGGGCCCGTAGCTCCTACGAGCAGTACTTC.